The 9 T cell receptor beta chains below were found in one sample sequenced in a study of T-cell reconstitution after alpha-beta-depleted transplantation in children. The authors prepared the TCRbeta library with unique molecular identifiers. TCRdb called the PCR reads again in MiXCR, with one record for every CDR3 protein. The table shows more than 200,000 distinct CDR3 sequences, with roughly 8.3% occurring only once. The sequencing used PBMCs, mostly from graft donor cells, collected 360 days after TCRalphabeta/CD19-depleted stem cell transplant. These receptors originate from a male patient between 2 and 10 years old who had a stem cell transplant for acute myeloid leukemia, so the T cells may come from the graft donor.

In this sample, this clonotype turned up many times. The chain recombines TRBV12-3 or TRBV12-4 with TRBJ2-3; either TRBD1 or TRBD2 may supply D (6 bases each). This CDR3 spans 18 amino acids. Trimming removed 2 bases at V and 5 bases at J, with 23 bases between. The CDR3 region has the DNA TGTGCCAGCAGTTTATACCCAGGTCAACAGGGAGGTGAAGATACGCAGTATTTT. Its protein product is CASSLYPGQQGGEDTQYF.

Ten or more counts support this clonotype. The J gene is TRBJ2-7, the V gene TRBV5-1, with 12 bases matching TRBD1. Germline CDR1 is SGHRS and CDR2 is YFSETQ. The CDR3 loop spans 18 amino acids. Unmatched junction bases numbered 16, after V lost 2 bases and J lost 7 bases. DNA for the CDR3: TGCGCCAGCAGCTTTAAACTGACTTCGGGACAGGGGGCCGGGGAGCAGTACTTC. Residues: CASSFKLTSGQGAGEQYF. The whole variable domain, remainder taken from reference TRBV5-1 and TRBJ2-7, is KAGVTQTPRYLIKTRGQQVTLSCSPISGHRSVSWYQQTPGQGLQFLFEYFSETQRNKGNFPGRFSGRQFSNSRSEMNVSTLELGDSALYLCASSFKLTSGQGAGEQYFGPGTRLTVT.

Comment on this clonotype: This CDR3 fails to terminate in the conserved phenylalanine or tryptophan, so it likely reflects a read error. The chain carries TRBV5-1 and TRBJ1-1; D is perhaps TRBD1 (6 bases). The germline CDR1 and CDR2 sequences are SGHRS and YFSETQ. This CDR3 region has 12 residues. The V end was cut by 0 bases, the J end by 6 bases, with 6 bases between. CDR3 protein: CASSLEGAEAFC. In nucleotides, the CDR3 is TGCGCCAGCAGCTTGGAGGGGGCTGAAGCTTTCTGT.

The V and J genes are TRBV7-2 and TRBJ2-1, with 7 bases that match TRBD1. J was trimmed by 5 bases and V by 5 bases; bases with no gene match: 9. Germline V gives CDR1 SGHTA, CDR2 FQGNSA. The CDR3 spans 15 residues. The CDR3 loop is CASSELGQADNEQFF. DNA for the CDR3: TGTGCCAGCAGCGAATTAGGACAGGCGGACAATGAGCAGTTCTTC.

This chain connects TRBV5-1 to TRBJ1-5; 11 bases agree with TRBD1. The germline V gene has CDR1 SGHRS and CDR2 YFSETQ. The CDR3 has 16 amino acids. After removal of 4 bases from V and 5 bases from J, the junction contained 8 bases not matched to a gene. The CDR3 reads CASSQGTGGAYQPQHF. CDR3 DNA: TGCGCCAGCAGCCAGGGGACAGGGGGTGCCTATCAGCCCCAGCATTTT.

There are many counts of this clonotype. The CDR3 here is CASRADQGWAYEQYF. CDR3 DNA sequence: TGTGCCAGCAGAGCGGACCAGGGGTGGGCCTACGAGCAGTACTTC. This chain connects TRBV12-3 or TRBV12-4 to TRBJ2-7; D is possibly TRBD1 (6 bases). This CDR3 has 15 residues. Trimming pared 6 bases from V and 2 bases from J, leaving 17 bases between.

This clonotype was detected many times. The chain employs TRBV20-1 and TRBJ2-1; 9 bases map to TRBD2. With V trimmed by 0 bases and J by 5 bases, 11 bases remained unmatched. This CDR3 is built from 17 residues. Germline-derived CDR1 and CDR2 are DFQATT and SNEGSKA (reference sequence). The CDR3 here is CSARDPRSSGVNNEQFF. In DNA, the CDR3 is TGCAGTGCTAGAGATCCCCGTTCTAGCGGGGTAAACAATGAGCAGTTCTTC.

In its sample, this clonotype was seen a few times. The V and J genes are TRBV7-9 and TRBJ2-1, with D perhaps matching TRBD1 (5 bases). Trimming took 3 bases from V and 11 from J, leaving 8 bases between them. CDR3 length: 11 residues. In germline, CDR1 is SEHNR, CDR2 FQNEAQ (reference sequence). The CDR3: CASSLTVQQFF. The CDR3 bases are TGTGCCAGCAGCTTGACAGTCCAGCAGTTCTTC.

This chain joins TRBV12-3 or TRBV12-4 and TRBJ1-2, with a tentative D call TRBD1 (5 bases). The CDR3 has 13 residues. The ends were cut back, 6 bases at V and 6 bases at J, with 14 bases in the middle. This CDR3 reads CASSPGSQHGYTF. In DNA form, the CDR3 reads TGTGCCAGCAGCCCAGGGAGTCAACATGGCTACACCTTC.